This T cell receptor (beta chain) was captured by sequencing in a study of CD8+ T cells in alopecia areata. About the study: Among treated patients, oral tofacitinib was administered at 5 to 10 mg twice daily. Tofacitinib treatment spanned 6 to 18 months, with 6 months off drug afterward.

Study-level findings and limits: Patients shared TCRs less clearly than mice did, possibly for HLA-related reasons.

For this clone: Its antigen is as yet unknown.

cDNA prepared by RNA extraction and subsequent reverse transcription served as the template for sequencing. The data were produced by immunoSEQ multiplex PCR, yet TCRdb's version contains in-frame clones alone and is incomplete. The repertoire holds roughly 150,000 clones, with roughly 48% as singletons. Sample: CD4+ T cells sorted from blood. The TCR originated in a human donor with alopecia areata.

Written as DNA, the CDR3 is TGTGCCAGCAGCTTAGCGCAGACTAGCGGGAACACAGATACGCAGTATTTT. Translation gives CASSLAQTSGNTDTQYF. This chain links TRBV7-2 with TRBJ2-3; 11 nucleotides match TRBD2. Losses at the gene ends were 0 bases for V and 2 bases for J; bases not matched to a gene: 4. Germline assignment: CDR1 SGHTA and CDR2 FQGNSA. This CDR3 is 17 amino acids long. Full variable domain (missing parts from reference TRBV7-2 and TRBJ2-3): GAGVSQSPSNKVTEKGKDVELRCDPISGHTALYWYRQSLGQGLEFLIYFQGNSAPDKSGLPSDRFSAERTGGSVSTLTIQRTQQEDSAVYLCASSLAQTSGNTDTQYFGPGTRLTVL.